Below are 15 T cell receptor beta chains sequenced from a single sample in a study of blood T cell repertoires in COVID-19. Data came from immunoSEQ multiplex PCR; TCRdb stores just in-frame clones and leaves some out. Of a few hundred thousand clones detected, around 87% appear once; the ten largest clones hold 2% to 2.5%. Sequencing input: PBMCs or T cells enriched from blood (not recorded which). The receptors derive from a woman aged 18-35 years who had recovered from COVID-19.

The V gene is TRBV3-1 (or the pseudogene TRBV3-2), the J gene TRBJ2-4; 9 nucleotides match TRBD2. The CDR3 length is 19 residues. V dropped 1 base and J dropped 0; count of bases not matched to a gene: 10. Looked up from germline, CDR1 is LGHDT and CDR2 is YNNKEL (reference sequence). CDR3 sequence: CASSQVSAGGPLAKNIQYF. DNA of the CDR3: TGTGCCAGCAGCCAAGTTTCAGCGGGGGGTCCACTAGCCAAAAACATTCAGTACTTC.

The V and J genes are TRBV6-4 and TRBJ1-2; a weak D match, TRBD1 (5 bases). V was trimmed by 8 bases and J by 4 bases, leaving 14 bases between them. The CDR3 runs 13 residues. The V gene's germline CDR1 is MRHNA and CDR2 SNTAGT. DNA of the CDR3: TGTGCCAGCGCTCGGGAGAGGGGCTATGGCTACACCTTC. Amino acids: CASARERGYGYTF.

This chain connects TRBV6-5 to TRBJ1-4, with 8 bases lining up with TRBD1. In germline, CDR1 is MNHEY, CDR2 SVGAGI. V trimming: 5 bases; J trimming: 6 bases; junction bases outside the gene matches: 5. The CDR3 has 14 amino acids. For the CDR3, the DNA is TGTGCCAGCAGTAATACAGGGGGTGATGAAAAACTGTTTTTT. As protein: CASSNTGGDEKLFF.

The chain combines TRBV9 with TRBJ2-2, with D unclear. Germline CDR1 SGDLS, CDR2 YYNGEE. Trimming pared 0 bases from V and 0 bases from J, leaving 6 bases between. This CDR3 is built from 15 residues. The CDR3 here is CASSVGHSNTGELFF. The DNA for the CDR3 is TGTGCCAGCAGCGTAGGACACTCGAACACCGGGGAGCTGTTTTTT.

The chain employs TRBV2 and TRBJ1-5; 7 nucleotides align to TRBD1. Germline loops: CDR1 SNHLY, CDR2 FYNNEI. V was pared by 1 base and J by 0 bases, with 3 bases of the junction left unmatched. The CDR3 has 16 amino acids. CDR3 DNA: TGTGCCAGCAGTGAAGGCAGGGGGAGTAGCAATCAGCCCCAGCATTTT. As protein: CASSEGRGSSNQPQHF.

This clone was detected only once. The chain carries TRBV9 and TRBJ2-1, with 8 bases fitting TRBD2. V shed 4 bases, J shed 5 bases, and the junction held 5 bases outside the gene matches. This CDR3 has 14 residues. Germline CDR1 and CDR2: SGDLS and YYNGEE. The CDR3 DNA reads as TGTGCCAGCAGCCCCCAACTAGCGGACAATGAGCAGTTCTTC. It encodes CASSPQLADNEQFF.

This chain connects TRBV6-5 to TRBJ2-1; tentative D call: TRBD1 (6 bases). Trimming left V 2 bases short and J 6 bases short, with 8 bases between. Per the germline V gene, CDR1 is MNHEY and CDR2 is SVGAGI. The CDR3 spans 13 residues. In DNA, the CDR3 is TGTGCCAGCAGTTACCAGGGGCTCAATGAGCAGTTCTTC. Its protein is CASSYQGLNEQFF.

This sequence joins TRBV9 and TRBJ1-1, with a tentative D call TRBD1 (5 bases). V was trimmed by 3 bases and J by 3 bases, leaving 12 bases between them. Germline CDR1 reads SGDLS; CDR2 reads YYNGEE. This CDR3 is 14 amino acids long. The CDR3 sequence: CASSAGFGYTEAFF. The CDR3 DNA reads as TGTGCCAGCAGCGCAGGGTTCGGGTACACTGAAGCTTTCTTT.

This chain links TRBV6-6 with TRBJ2-1; perhaps TRBD2 as D (6 bases). Germline-derived CDR1 and CDR2 are MNHNY and SVGAGI (reference sequence). Trimming removed 8 bases at V and 7 bases at J, with 18 bases between. The CDR3 is 14 residues long. CDR3 protein: CASGLGGMGNEQFF. DNA for the CDR3: TGTGCCAGCGGACTGGGGGGAATGGGAAATGAGCAGTTCTTC.

This chain connects TRBV3-1 (or the pseudogene TRBV3-2) to TRBJ2-3; TRBD2 is a possible D gene (6 bases). V gave up 2 bases and J gave up 1 base, with 16 bases separating them. The V gene's germline CDR1 is LGHDT and CDR2 YNNKEL (reference sequence). This CDR3 is built from 17 residues. The CDR3 region has the DNA TGTGCCAGCAGCCAAATTGTTGGCGGGGTAGGCACAGATACGCAGTATTTT. Protein product: CASSQIVGGVGTDTQYF.

The chain couples TRBV4-1 to TRBJ2-7; 8 nucleotides line up with TRBD2. From germline, CDR1 is MGHRA and CDR2 YSYEKL. With V trimmed by 0 bases and J by 3 bases, 7 bases remained unmatched. This CDR3 spans 16 amino acids. The CDR3 region has the DNA TGCGCCAGCAGCCAAGAACGAACGGGGGGGCGCTACGAGCAGTACTTC. Protein sequence: CASSQERTGGRYEQYF.

This sequence joins TRBV5-1 and TRBJ1-1; 9 bases match TRBD1. Germline lookup yields CDR1 SGHRS and CDR2 YFSETQ. V shed 5 bases, J shed 7 bases, and the junction held 12 bases outside the gene matches. The CDR3 runs 15 residues. The CDR3 DNA follows: TGCGCCAGCAGACGGGACAGGGATTATACACGTGAAGCTTTCTTT. Its translation is CASRRDRDYTREAFF.

J is TRBJ1-4 and V is TRBV5-5; no definite D call. The CDR3 has 15 residues. Trimming cost V 0 bases and J 3 bases, with 9 bases left between them. Germline-derived CDR1 and CDR2 are SGHKS and YYEKEE (reference sequence). CDR3 region: CASSLATDSNEKLFF. The DNA of the CDR3 is TGTGCCAGCAGCTTGGCGACGGACTCTAATGAAAAACTGTTTTTT. Drawing the rest from reference TRBV5-5 and TRBJ1-4, the complete variable domain is DAGVTQSPTHLIKTRGQQVTLRCSPISGHKSVSWYQQVLGQGPQFIFQYYEKEERGRGNFPDRFSARQFPNYSSELNVNALLLGDSALYLCASSLATDSNEKLFFGSGTQLSVL.

The V call is TRBV3-1 (or the pseudogene TRBV3-2), the J call TRBJ2-5, with 9 bases aligning to TRBD2. With 1 base clipped from V and 4 bases from J, the junction kept 1 base outside the gene matches. The CDR3 has 14 residues. The germline V gene has CDR1 LGHDT and CDR2 YNNKEL (reference sequence). In DNA, the CDR3 is TGTGCCAGCAGCCAAGGGGGACTAGCAGAGACCCAGTACTTC. Translating it yields CASSQGGLAETQYF.

The gene calls are TRBV7-6 and TRBJ2-1; 13 bases align to TRBD2. V lost 5 bases, J lost 9 bases, and 4 bases stayed unmatched. The CDR3 consists of 14 residues. Germline CDR1 and CDR2: SGHVS and FNYEAQ. DNA for the CDR3: TGTGCCAGCAGCAGACTAGCGGGGGGCCTTGAGCAGTTCTTC. This encodes CASSRLAGGLEQFF.